This T cell receptor (beta chain) was captured in a study of blood T cell repertoires in COVID-19. Background on the study: Nucleic acid was either cDNA or gDNA, and it came from T cells, B-cell-depleted T cells, or PBMCs.

The protocol was immunoSEQ multiplex PCR, while the TCRdb copy is restricted to in-frame clones and leaves out a portion. Altogether fewer than 200,000 clones are present, 88% being singletons, with the ten largest covering approximately 2.1%. CDR1 and CDR2 from the germline V gene are LGHDT and YNNKEL (reference sequence). With 0 bases removed from V and 0 bases from J, the gap between germline ends came to 6 bases. CDR3 length: 15 residues. The TCR was taken from a man aged 45-65 years who had recovered from COVID-19. The specimen was peripheral blood. The chain recombines TRBV3-1 (or the pseudogene TRBV3-2) with TRBJ1-5; no definite D call. As DNA, the CDR3 is TGTGCCAGCAGCCAAGAGGAGTATAGCAATCAGCCCCAGCATTTT. Translation gives CASSQEEYSNQPQHF.